One sample yielded the 4 T cell receptor beta chains listed below, sequenced in a study of shared clonotypes between healthy human individuals. Only in-frame clones appear in the TCRdb table, and some are missing; sequencing was by immunoSEQ multiplex PCR. The repertoire includes some 2.1 million clones, around 95% of them detected once, and more than 0.1% sits in the top ten. The specimen was naive CD4+ T cells sorted from blood. Subset: CD45RA+ positively selected. These receptors all stem from a man in his late teens or twenties in good health.

The V and J genes are TRBV30 and TRBJ2-1, with D unclear. The CDR3 has 13 residues. V was shortened by 5 bases and J by 2 bases, with 10 bases between the two germline ends. Germline CDR1 is GTSNPN and CDR2 is SVGIG (reference sequence). The CDR3 DNA reads as TGTGCCTGGTCCATAGGCACCTACAATGAGCAGTTCTTC. Amino acid sequence: CAWSIGTYNEQFF.

The chain has TRBV5-1 and TRBJ2-1, with no clear D. This CDR3 contains 13 residues. The germline CDR1 and CDR2 sequences are SGHRS and YFSETQ. Trimming left V 2 bases short and J 14 bases short, with 17 bases between. DNA of the CDR3: TGCGCCAGCAGCTTTCTGGGGTTGTGGATGAAGTTCTTC. Its translation: CASSFLGLWMKFF.

V usage is TRBV5-1 and J usage is TRBJ1-2; 8 bases agree with TRBD1. CDR3 length: 15 residues. Germline values: CDR1 SGHRS, CDR2 YFSETQ. V trimming: 0 bases; J trimming: 2 bases; junction bases outside the gene matches: 3. The CDR3 coding sequence is TGCGCCAGCAGCTTGGCCACAGGGGGGAACTATGGCTACACCTTC. It yields the protein CASSLATGGNYGYTF.

The V call is TRBV7-2, the J call TRBJ2-5; TRBD1 might be the D (6 bases). V gave up 4 bases and J gave up 2 bases, with 14 bases separating them. Germline CDR1 SGHTA, CDR2 FQGNSA. CDR3 length equals 15 residues. In DNA, the CDR3 is TGTGCCAGCAGCTCGACGGGACATAGGCAAGAGACCCAGTACTTC. It yields the protein CASSSTGHRQETQYF. The variable domain in full, completed from reference TRBV7-2 and TRBJ2-5, reads GAGVSQSPSNKVTEKGKDVELRCDPISGHTALYWYRQSLGQGLEFLIYFQGNSAPDKSGLPSDRFSAERTGGSVSTLTIQRTQQEDSAVYLCASSSTGHRQETQYFGPGTRLLVL.